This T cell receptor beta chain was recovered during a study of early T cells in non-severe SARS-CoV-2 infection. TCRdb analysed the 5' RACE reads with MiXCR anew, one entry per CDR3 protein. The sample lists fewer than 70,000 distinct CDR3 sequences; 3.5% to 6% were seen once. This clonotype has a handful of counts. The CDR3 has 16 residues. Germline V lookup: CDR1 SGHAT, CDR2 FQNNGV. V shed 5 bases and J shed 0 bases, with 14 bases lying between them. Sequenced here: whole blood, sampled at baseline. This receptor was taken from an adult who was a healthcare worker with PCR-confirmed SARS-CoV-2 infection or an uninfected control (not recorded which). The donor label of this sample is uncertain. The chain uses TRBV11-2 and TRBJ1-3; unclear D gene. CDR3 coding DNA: TGTGCCAGCAGCCCACGAGCCTGGCCCTCTGGAAACACCATATATTTT. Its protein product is CASSPRAWPSGNTIYF.